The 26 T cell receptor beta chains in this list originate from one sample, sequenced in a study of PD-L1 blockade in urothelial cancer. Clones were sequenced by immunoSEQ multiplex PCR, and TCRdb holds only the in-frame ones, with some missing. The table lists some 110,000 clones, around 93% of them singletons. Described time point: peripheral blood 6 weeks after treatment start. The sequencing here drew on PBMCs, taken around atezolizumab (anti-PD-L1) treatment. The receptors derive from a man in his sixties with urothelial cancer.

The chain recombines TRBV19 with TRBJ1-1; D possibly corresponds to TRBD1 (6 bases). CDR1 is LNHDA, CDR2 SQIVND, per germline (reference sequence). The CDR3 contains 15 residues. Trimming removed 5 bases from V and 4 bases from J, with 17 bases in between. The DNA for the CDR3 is TGTGCCAGTAGTCCTGGGGGCCCTTCCCGCACTGAAGCTTTCTTT. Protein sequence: CASSPGGPSRTEAFF.

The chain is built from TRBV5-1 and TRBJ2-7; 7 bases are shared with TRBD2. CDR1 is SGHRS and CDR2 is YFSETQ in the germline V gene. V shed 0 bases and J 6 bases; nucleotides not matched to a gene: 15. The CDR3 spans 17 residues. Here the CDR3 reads CASSLGLGVAGVGEQYF. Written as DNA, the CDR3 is TGCGCCAGCAGCTTGGGTCTAGGGGTAGCGGGCGTCGGCGAGCAGTACTTC.

The CDR3 region has the DNA TGTGCCAGCAGCCTAAAGCAAGGGGCGGTCCCCTACGAGCAGTACTTC. Translation: CASSLKQGAVPYEQYF. This chain connects TRBV7-6 to TRBJ2-7, with a tentative D call TRBD1 (5 bases). V shed 5 bases and J shed 2 bases, with 19 bases lying between them. CDR3 length: 16 amino acids. In germline, CDR1 is SGHVS, CDR2 FNYEAQ.

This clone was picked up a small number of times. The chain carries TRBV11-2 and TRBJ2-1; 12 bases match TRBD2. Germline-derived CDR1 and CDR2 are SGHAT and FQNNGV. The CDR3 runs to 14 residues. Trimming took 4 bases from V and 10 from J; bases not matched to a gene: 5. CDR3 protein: CASSSTSGSVEQFF. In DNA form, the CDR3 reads TGTGCCAGCAGCTCGACTAGCGGGAGTGTCGAGCAGTTCTTC.

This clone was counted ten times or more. The CDR3 spells CASSHRDNSYEQYF. For the CDR3, the DNA is TGCGCCAGCAGCCACCGGGACAACTCCTACGAGCAGTACTTC. The gene calls are TRBV4-1 and TRBJ2-7; D is possibly TRBD1 (6 bases). The germline V and J ends were trimmed by 3 bases and 0 bases, with 9 bases remaining between them. The CDR3 extends over 14 amino acids. CDR1 MGHRA and CDR2 YSYEKL come from the germline V gene.

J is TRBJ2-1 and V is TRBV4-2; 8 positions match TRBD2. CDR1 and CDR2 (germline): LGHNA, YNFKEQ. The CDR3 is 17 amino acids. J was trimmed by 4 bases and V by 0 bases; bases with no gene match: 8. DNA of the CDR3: TGTGCCAGCAGCCAAGATTTAAGTAGCGGGGTTTACAATGAGCAGTTCTTC. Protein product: CASSQDLSSGVYNEQFF.

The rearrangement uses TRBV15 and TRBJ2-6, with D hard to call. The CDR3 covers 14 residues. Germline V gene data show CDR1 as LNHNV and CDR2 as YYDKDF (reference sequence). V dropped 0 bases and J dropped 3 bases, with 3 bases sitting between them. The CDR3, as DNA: TGTGCCACCAGCAGAGATAATGGGGCCAACGTCCTGACTTTC. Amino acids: CATSRDNGANVLTF.

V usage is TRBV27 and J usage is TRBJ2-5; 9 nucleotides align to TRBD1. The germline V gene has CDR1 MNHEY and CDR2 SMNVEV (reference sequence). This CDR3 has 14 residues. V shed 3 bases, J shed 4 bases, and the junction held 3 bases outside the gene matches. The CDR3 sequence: CASSFRGQGETQYF. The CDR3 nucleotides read TGTGCCAGCAGTTTCCGGGGACAGGGAGAGACCCAGTACTTC.

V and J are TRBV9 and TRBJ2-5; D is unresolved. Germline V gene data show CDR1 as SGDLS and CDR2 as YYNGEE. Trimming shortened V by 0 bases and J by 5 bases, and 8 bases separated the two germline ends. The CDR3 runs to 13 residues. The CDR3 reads CASSVDIAETQYF. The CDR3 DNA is TGTGCCAGCAGCGTAGATATTGCGGAGACCCAGTACTTC.

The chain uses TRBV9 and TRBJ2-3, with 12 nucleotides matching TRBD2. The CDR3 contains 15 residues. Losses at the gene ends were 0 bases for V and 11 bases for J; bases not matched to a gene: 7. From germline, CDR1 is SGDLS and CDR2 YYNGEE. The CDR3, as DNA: TGTGCCAGCAGCGTAGCGCCTAGCGGGGGGGCCGTGCAGTATTTT. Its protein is CASSVAPSGGAVQYF.

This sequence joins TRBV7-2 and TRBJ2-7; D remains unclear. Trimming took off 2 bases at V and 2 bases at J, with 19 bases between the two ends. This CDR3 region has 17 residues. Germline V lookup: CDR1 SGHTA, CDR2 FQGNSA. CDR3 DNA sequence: TGTGCCAGCAGCTTATCCGGGTTCGGGTCCGGCGCCTACGAGCAGTACTTC. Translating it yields CASSLSGFGSGAYEQYF.

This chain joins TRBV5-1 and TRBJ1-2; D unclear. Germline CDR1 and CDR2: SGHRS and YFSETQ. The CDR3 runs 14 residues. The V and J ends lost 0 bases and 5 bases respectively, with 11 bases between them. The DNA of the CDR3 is TGCGCCAGCAGCTTGGAGGCCCGCGGGTATGGCTACACCTTC. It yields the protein CASSLEARGYGYTF.

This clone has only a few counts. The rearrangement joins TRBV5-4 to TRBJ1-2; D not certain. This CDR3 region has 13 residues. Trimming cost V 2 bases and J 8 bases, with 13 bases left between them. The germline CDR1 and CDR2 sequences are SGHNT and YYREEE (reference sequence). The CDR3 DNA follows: TGTGCCAGCAGCTTCACGGGGAAGGAGGGCTACACCTTC. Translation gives CASSFTGKEGYTF.

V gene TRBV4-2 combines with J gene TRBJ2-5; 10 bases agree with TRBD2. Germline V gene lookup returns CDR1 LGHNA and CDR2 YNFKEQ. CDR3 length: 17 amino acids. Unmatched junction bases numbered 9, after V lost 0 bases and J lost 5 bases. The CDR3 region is CASSQEWRLAGEETQYF. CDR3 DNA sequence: TGTGCCAGCAGCCAAGAATGGAGGCTAGCGGGAGAGGAGACCCAGTACTTC.

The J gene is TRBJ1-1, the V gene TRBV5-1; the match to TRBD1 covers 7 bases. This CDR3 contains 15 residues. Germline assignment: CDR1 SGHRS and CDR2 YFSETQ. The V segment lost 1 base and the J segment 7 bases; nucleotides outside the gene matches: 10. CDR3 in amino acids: CASSLNTGTAVEAFF. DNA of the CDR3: TGCGCCAGCAGCTTGAACACCGGGACAGCGGTTGAAGCTTTCTTT.

The CDR3 spells CASSLGTGFYGYTF. Written as DNA, the CDR3 is TGTGCCAGCAGCTTAGGAACAGGGTTCTATGGCTACACCTTC. J is TRBJ1-2 and V is TRBV7-6; maybe TRBD1 (6 bases). V shed 1 base and J shed 4 bases, with 10 bases lying between them. Germline V CDR1 and CDR2: SGHVS, FNYEAQ. The CDR3 extends over 14 amino acids.

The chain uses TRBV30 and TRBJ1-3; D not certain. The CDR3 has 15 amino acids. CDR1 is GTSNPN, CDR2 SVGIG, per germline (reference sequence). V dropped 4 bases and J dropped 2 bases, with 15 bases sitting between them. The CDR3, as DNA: TGTGCCTGGATCCCCCGGGAGATTACTGGAAACACCATATATTTT. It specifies CAWIPREITGNTIYF.

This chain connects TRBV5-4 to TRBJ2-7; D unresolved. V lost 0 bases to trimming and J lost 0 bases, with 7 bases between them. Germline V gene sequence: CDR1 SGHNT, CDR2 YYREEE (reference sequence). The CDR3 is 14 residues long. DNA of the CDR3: TGTGCCAGCAGCTTGGCGAGCGTCTCCTACGAGCAGTACTTC. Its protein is CASSLASVSYEQYF.

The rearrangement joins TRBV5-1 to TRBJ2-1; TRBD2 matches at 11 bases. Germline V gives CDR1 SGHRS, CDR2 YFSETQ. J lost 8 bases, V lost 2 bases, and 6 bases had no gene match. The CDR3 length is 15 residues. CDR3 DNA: TGCGCCAGCAGCTTAACTAGCGGGAGAAGCTATGAGCAGTTCTTC. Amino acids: CASSLTSGRSYEQFF.

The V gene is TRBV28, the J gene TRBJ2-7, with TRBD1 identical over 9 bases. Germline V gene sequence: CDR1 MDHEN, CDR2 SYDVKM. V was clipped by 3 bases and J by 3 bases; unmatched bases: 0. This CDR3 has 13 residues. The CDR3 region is CASSLGQGYEQYF. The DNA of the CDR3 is TGTGCCAGCAGTTTGGGACAGGGCTACGAGCAGTACTTC. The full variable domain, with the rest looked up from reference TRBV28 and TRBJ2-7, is DVKVTQSSRYLVKRTGEKVFLECVQDMDHENMFWYRQDPGLGLRLIYFSYDVKMKEKGDIPEGYSVSREKKERFSLILESASTNQTSMYLCASSLGQGYEQYFGPGTRLTVT.

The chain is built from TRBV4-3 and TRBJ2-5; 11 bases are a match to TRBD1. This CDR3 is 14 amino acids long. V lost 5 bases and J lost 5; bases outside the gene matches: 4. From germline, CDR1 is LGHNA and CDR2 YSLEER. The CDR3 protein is CASSIGQGAETQYF. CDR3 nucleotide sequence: TGCGCCAGCAGCATAGGACAGGGGGCGGAGACCCAGTACTTC.

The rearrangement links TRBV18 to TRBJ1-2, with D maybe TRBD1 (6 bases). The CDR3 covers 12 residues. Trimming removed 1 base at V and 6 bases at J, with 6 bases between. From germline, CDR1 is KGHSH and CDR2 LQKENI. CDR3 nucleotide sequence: TGTGCCAGCTCACCACAGGGGGATGGCTACACCTTC. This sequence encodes CASSPQGDGYTF.

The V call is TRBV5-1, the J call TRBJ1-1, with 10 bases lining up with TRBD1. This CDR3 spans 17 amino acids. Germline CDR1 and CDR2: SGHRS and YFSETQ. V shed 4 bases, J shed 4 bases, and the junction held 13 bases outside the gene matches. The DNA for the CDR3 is TGCGCCAGCAGCCTACCCCGGGACAGGGGAGCGACCACTGAAGCTTTCTTT. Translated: CASSLPRDRGATTEAFF. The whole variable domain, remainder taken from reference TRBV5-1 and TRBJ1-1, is KAGVTQTPRYLIKTRGQQVTLSCSPISGHRSVSWYQQTPGQGLQFLFEYFSETQRNKGNFPGRFSGRQFSNSRSEMNVSTLELGDSALYLCASSLPRDRGATTEAFFGQGTRLTVV.

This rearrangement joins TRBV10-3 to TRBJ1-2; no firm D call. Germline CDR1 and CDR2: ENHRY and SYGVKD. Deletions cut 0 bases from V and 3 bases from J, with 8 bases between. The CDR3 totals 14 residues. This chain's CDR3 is CAISESVGDYGYTF. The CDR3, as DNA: TGTGCCATCAGTGAGTCCGTCGGGGACTATGGCTACACCTTC.

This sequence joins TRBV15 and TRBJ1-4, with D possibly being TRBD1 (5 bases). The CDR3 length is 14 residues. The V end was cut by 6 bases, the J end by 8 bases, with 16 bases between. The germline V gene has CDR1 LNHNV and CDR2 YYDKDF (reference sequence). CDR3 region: CATRRGSTQEKLFF. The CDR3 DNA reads TGTGCCACCAGAAGGGGTTCCACCCAAGAAAAACTGTTTTTT.

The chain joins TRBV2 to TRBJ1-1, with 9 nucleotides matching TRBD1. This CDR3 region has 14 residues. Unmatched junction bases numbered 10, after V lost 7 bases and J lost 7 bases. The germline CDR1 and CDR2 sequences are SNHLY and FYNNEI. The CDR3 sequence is CASTSDGQGREAFF. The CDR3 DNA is TGTGCCAGCACCTCGGACGGACAGGGGCGTGAAGCTTTCTTT.